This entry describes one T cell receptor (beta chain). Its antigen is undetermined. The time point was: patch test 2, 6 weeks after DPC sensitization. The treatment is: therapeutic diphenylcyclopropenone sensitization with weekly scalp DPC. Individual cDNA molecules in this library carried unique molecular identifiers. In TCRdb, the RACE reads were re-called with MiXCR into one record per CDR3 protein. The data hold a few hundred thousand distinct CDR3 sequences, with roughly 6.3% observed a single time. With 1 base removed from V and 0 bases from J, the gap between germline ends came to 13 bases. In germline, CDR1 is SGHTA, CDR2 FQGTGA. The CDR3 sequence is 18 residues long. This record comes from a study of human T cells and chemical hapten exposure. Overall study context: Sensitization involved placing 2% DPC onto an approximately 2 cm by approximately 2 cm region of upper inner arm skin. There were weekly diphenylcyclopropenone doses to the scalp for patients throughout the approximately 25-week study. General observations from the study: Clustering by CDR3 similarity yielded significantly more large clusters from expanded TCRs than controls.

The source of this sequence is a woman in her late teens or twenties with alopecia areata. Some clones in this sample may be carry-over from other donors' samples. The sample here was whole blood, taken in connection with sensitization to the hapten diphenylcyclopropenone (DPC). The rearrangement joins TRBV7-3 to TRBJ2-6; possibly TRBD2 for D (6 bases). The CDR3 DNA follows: TGTGCCAGCAGCTTAAGGTTCACGGACTACTCTGGGGCCAACGTCCTGACTTTC. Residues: CASSLRFTDYSGANVLTF.